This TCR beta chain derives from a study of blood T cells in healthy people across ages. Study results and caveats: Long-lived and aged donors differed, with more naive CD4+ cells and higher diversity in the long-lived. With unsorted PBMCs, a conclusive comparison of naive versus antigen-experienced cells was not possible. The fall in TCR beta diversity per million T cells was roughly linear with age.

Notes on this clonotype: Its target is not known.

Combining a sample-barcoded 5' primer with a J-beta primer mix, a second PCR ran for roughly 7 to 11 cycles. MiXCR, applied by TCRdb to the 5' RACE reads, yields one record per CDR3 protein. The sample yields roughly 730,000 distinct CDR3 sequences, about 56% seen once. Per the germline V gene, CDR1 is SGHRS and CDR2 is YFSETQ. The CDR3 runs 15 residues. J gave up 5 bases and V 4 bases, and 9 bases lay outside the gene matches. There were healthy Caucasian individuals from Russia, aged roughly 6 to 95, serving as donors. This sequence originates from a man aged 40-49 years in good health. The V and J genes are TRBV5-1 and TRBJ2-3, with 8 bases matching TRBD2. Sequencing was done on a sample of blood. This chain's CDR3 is CASSITGGPIDTQYF. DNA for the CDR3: TGCGCCAGCAGCATCACGGGGGGGCCCATAGATACGCAGTATTTT.